The 18 T cell receptor beta chains listed next were all sequenced from one sample in a study of blood T cell repertoires in COVID-19. The repertoire was sequenced with immunoSEQ multiplex PCR; TCRdb's copy has only in-frame clones and lacks some. The table includes 99,000 or so clones, around 81% detected once. The sample taken for sequencing was peripheral blood. The receptors were gathered from a man of 80 years or more with acute or convalescent COVID-19.

The chain combines TRBV5-1 with TRBJ2-5; maybe TRBD1 (6 bases). V gave up 1 base and J gave up 1 base, with 11 bases separating them. The CDR3 runs to 15 residues. CDR1 and CDR2 from the germline V gene are SGHRS and YFSETQ. The CDR3 spells CASSLYLGGQETQYF. The CDR3 nucleotides are TGCGCCAGCAGCTTGTATCTAGGGGGCCAAGAGACCCAGTACTTC.

This clone was picked up a small number of times. The chain combines TRBV12-3 or TRBV12-4 with TRBJ1-1; D is ambiguous. Trimming cost V 4 bases and J 4 bases, with 10 bases left between them. This CDR3 has 13 amino acids. CDR3 loop: CASSSDGGTEAFF. CDR3 DNA: TGTGCCAGCAGTTCGGATGGCGGCACTGAAGCTTTCTTT.

The gene calls are TRBV5-1 and TRBJ1-1; 9 bases are shared with TRBD1. This CDR3 contains 16 residues. Trimming removed 3 bases from V and 3 bases from J; junction bases left unmatched: 9. Germline-derived CDR1 and CDR2 are SGHRS and YFSETQ. The CDR3 loop reads CASSSVPGTGHTEAFF. DNA for the CDR3: TGCGCCAGCAGCTCGGTGCCCGGGACAGGGCACACTGAAGCTTTCTTT.

The gene calls are TRBV5-1 and TRBJ2-2, with 7 bases aligning to TRBD1. V shed 6 bases, J shed 4 bases, and the junction held 9 bases outside the gene matches. The CDR3 is 15 residues long. The germline gives CDR1 SGHRS, CDR2 YFSETQ. The CDR3 spells CASTLTGSGTGELFF. The DNA of the CDR3 is TGCGCCAGCACCCTGACAGGGAGTGGCACCGGGGAGCTGTTTTTT.

This chain connects TRBV10-3 to TRBJ2-1; 8 bases match TRBD1. The CDR3 runs to 16 residues. The J segment lost 0 bases and the V segment lost 4 bases, leaving 5 bases of the junction unmatched. Germline assignment: CDR1 ENHRY and CDR2 SYGVKD. The CDR3 DNA follows: TGTGCCATCAGTGGACAGGGGCAGAGCTCCTACAATGAGCAGTTCTTC. This translates into CAISGQGQSSYNEQFF.

The genes are TRBV2 and TRBJ1-5; D is perhaps TRBD1 (5 bases). The CDR3 contains 13 residues. V gave up 4 bases and J gave up 5 bases, with 9 bases separating them. Germline lookup yields CDR1 SNHLY and CDR2 FYNNEI. Here the CDR3 DNA reads TGTGCCAGCAGTGGAGGGGAGGATCAGCCCCAGCATTTT. This gives the protein CASSGGEDQPQHF.

This clone has only a few counts. The V call is TRBV5-1, the J call TRBJ1-6; TRBD1 is a possible D gene (6 bases). This CDR3 is built from 15 residues. Trimming took off 2 bases at V and 10 bases at J, with 16 bases between the two ends. Germline V gives CDR1 SGHRS, CDR2 YFSETQ. CDR3 in amino acids: CASSFDGQYDSPLHF. In DNA, the CDR3 is TGCGCCAGCAGCTTTGATGGACAGTACGACTCACCCCTCCACTTT.

This chain joins TRBV28 and TRBJ1-2, with D tentatively TRBD1 (5 bases). The CDR3 has 16 amino acids. CDR1 is MDHEN, CDR2 SYDVKM, per germline. V was clipped by 1 base and J by 4 bases, with 16 bases between them. CDR3 sequence reads: CASSLLRRGNSYGYTF. The CDR3 DNA sequence: TGTGCCAGCAGTTTATTGAGGCGGGGGAACTCCTATGGCTACACCTTC.

The chain carries TRBV11-2 and TRBJ1-6; a possible D gene is TRBD1 (5 bases). Germline CDR1 SGHAT, CDR2 FQNNGV. The CDR3 totals 14 residues. Trimming pared 0 bases from V and 7 bases from J, leaving 7 bases between. The CDR3 spells CASSLDRVNSPLHF. In DNA form, the CDR3 reads TGTGCCAGCAGCTTAGACAGGGTAAATTCACCCCTCCACTTT.

The V call is TRBV3-1 (or the pseudogene TRBV3-2), the J call TRBJ1-4, with 8 bases lining up with TRBD1. Germline V lookup: CDR1 LGHDT, CDR2 YNNKEL (reference sequence). The CDR3 has 13 residues. V shed 4 bases and J 5 bases; nucleotides not matched to a gene: 0. CDR3 region: CASSRTGNEKLFF. The CDR3 nucleotides are TGTGCCAGCAGCCGGACAGGGAATGAAAAACTGTTTTTT.

This chain links TRBV7-9 with TRBJ1-1; unclear D gene. The V gene's germline CDR1 is SEHNR and CDR2 FQNEAQ (reference sequence). The CDR3 runs to 11 residues. V shed 3 bases and J shed 8 bases, with 7 bases lying between them. The DNA for the CDR3 is TGTGCCAGCAGCTTTGTTCAGGAAGCTTTCTTT. Protein sequence: CASSFVQEAFF.

This clone was seen once. This rearrangement joins TRBV30 to TRBJ2-7, with 14 bases aligning to TRBD2. This CDR3 contains 16 residues. With V trimmed by 0 bases and J by 3 bases, 4 bases remained unmatched. The germline gives CDR1 GTSNPN, CDR2 SVGIG (reference sequence). The DNA of the CDR3 is TGTGCCTGGAGTGTAAAGGGACTAGCGGGAGTCTACGAGCAGTACTTC. Amino acid sequence: CAWSVKGLAGVYEQYF.

This sequence joins TRBV6-5 and TRBJ2-7, with TRBD1 matching over 10 bases. CDR1 and CDR2 (germline): MNHEY, SVGAGI. The length of the CDR3 is 14 residues. With 6 bases clipped from V and 1 base from J, the junction kept 3 bases outside the gene matches. CDR3 sequence: CASSGTGVSYEQYF. CDR3 DNA: TGTGCCAGCAGCGGGACAGGGGTTTCCTACGAGCAGTACTTC.

This clone was counted once. The chain has TRBV5-1 and TRBJ2-5, with D possibly TRBD1 on 6 matching bases. The germline V and J ends were trimmed by 3 bases and 3 bases, with 9 bases remaining between them. This CDR3 spans 13 amino acids. CDR1 is SGHRS, CDR2 YFSETQ, per germline. The CDR3 DNA reads as TGCGCCAGCAGCTCCTCAGGGGAAGAGACCCAGTACTTC. This gives the protein CASSSSGEETQYF.

The chain recombines TRBV6-1 with TRBJ1-3; 9 bases line up with TRBD1. V shed 3 bases and J 5 bases; nucleotides not matched to a gene: 5. The CDR3 totals 15 residues. CDR1 is MNHNS, CDR2 SASEGT, per germline. CDR3 in amino acids: CASSDGTGRRNTIYF. In nucleotides, the CDR3 is TGTGCCAGCAGTGACGGGACAGGGAGAAGAAACACCATATATTTT.

V is TRBV30 and J is TRBJ2-1; D is possibly TRBD1 (6 bases). The V and J ends lost 0 bases and 7 bases respectively, with 13 bases between them. Germline CDR1 and CDR2: GTSNPN and SVGIG (reference sequence). The CDR3 spans 14 residues. The CDR3 coding sequence is TGTGCCTGGAGTGTGAGGGGGTCAGGTAATGAGCAGTTCTTC. Protein: CAWSVRGSGNEQFF.

J is TRBJ1-4 and V is TRBV3-1 (or the pseudogene TRBV3-2), with D possibly being TRBD1 (6 bases). CDR3 length equals 15 residues. From germline, CDR1 is LGHDT and CDR2 YNNKEL (reference sequence). V was clipped by 1 base and J by 6 bases, with 12 bases between them. The CDR3 loop is CASSQGTGYDEKLFF. CDR3 nucleotide sequence: TGTGCCAGCAGCCAAGGAACAGGGTATGATGAAAAACTGTTTTTT.

The chain recombines TRBV2 with TRBJ1-5; 8 bases are shared with TRBD1. Germline V lookup: CDR1 SNHLY, CDR2 FYNNEI. With 7 bases clipped from V and 3 bases from J, the junction kept 5 bases outside the gene matches. The CDR3 is 14 amino acids. The CDR3 bases are TGTGCCAGCACCAGGACAGGGCTCAATCAGCCCCAGCATTTT. Its translation is CASTRTGLNQPQHF.